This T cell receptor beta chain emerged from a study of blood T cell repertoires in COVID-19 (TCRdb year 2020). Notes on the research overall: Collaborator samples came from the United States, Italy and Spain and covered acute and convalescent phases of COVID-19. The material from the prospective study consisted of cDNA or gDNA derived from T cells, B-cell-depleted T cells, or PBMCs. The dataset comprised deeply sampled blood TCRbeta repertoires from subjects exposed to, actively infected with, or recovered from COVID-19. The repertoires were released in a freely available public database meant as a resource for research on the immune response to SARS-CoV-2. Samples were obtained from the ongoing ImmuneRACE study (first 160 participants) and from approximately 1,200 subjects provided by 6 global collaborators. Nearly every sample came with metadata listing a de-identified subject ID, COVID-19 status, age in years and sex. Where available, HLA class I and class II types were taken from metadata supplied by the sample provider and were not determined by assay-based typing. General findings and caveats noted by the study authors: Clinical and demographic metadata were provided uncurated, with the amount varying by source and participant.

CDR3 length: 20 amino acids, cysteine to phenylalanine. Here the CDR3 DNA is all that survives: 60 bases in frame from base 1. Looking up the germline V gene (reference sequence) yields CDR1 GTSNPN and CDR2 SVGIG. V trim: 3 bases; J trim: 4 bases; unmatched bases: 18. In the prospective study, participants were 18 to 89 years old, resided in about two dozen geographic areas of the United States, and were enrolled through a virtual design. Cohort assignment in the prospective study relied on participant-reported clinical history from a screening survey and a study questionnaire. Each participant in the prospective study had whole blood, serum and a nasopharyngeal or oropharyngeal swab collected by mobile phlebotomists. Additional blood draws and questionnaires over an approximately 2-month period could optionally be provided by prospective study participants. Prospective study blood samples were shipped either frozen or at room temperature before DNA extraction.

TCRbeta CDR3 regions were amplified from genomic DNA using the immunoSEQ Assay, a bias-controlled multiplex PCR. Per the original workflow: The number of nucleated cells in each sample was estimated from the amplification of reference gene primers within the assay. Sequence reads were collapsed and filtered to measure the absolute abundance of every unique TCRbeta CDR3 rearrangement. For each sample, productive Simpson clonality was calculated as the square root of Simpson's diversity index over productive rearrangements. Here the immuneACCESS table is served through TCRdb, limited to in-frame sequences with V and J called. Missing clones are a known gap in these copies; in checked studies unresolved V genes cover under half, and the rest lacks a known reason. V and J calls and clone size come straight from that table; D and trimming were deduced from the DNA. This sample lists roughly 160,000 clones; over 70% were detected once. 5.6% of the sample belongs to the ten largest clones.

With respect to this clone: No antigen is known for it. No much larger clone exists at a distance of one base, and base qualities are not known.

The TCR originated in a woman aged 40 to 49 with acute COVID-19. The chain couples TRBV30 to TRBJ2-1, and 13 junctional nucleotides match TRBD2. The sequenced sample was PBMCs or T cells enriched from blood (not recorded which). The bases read TGTGCCTGGAGCCCACTAACCGGGGGACTAGCGGGACGTGCTTACAATGAGCAGTTCTTC. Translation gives CAWSPLTGGLAGRAYNEQFF.